This passage covers 29 T cell receptor beta chains from one sample sequenced in a study of T-cell reconstitution after alpha-beta-depleted transplantation in children. The library targeted TCRbeta and was prepared with unique molecular identifiers. TCRdb itself ran the PCR reads through MiXCR, one entry per CDR3 protein. There are tens of thousands of distinct CDR3 sequences in the sample; roughly 4.9% occur only once, and approximately 17% lies in the top ten. Specimen: PBMCs, mostly from graft donor cells, collected 180 days after TCRalphabeta/CD19-depleted stem cell transplant. These receptors were obtained from a boy under two years old who had a stem cell transplant for acute myeloid leukemia, so the T cells may come from the graft donor.

Ten or more counts support this clonotype. The V call is TRBV6-2 or TRBV6-3, the J call TRBJ1-1; tentative D call: TRBD1 (6 bases). This CDR3 is 16 amino acids long. Trimming cost V 2 bases and J 1 base, with 14 bases left between them. Per germline, CDR1 MNHEY and CDR2 SVGEGT. CDR3 region: CASSYPPWGANTEAFF. CDR3 nucleotides: TGTGCCAGCAGTTACCCTCCGTGGGGGGCGAACACTGAAGCTTTCTTT.

This clonotype was observed at least ten times. This CDR3 is CASSLTRETQYF. The CDR3 bases are TGTGCCAGCAGCTTAACTAGGGAGACCCAGTACTTC. V and J are TRBV7-2 and TRBJ2-5; possibly TRBD2 for D (5 bases). CDR3 length: 12 residues. Trimming left V 2 bases short and J 5 bases short, with 6 bases between. From germline, CDR1 is SGHTA and CDR2 FQGNSA.

Many counts were recorded for this clonotype. V is TRBV25-1 and J is TRBJ2-5; 9 bases are shared with TRBD1. The CDR3 consists of 16 residues. CDR1 is MGHDK, CDR2 SYGVNS, per germline. The junction had 10 bases not matched to a gene; V was cut back by 4 bases and J by 4 bases. CDR3 protein: CASSALKTGGRETQYF. The CDR3 coding sequence is TGTGCCAGCAGTGCGCTCAAAACAGGGGGCCGAGAGACCCAGTACTTC.

This clonotype was recorded many times. The rearrangement uses TRBV6-5 and TRBJ2-3; D call uncertain. The CDR3 is 14 residues long. The germline V and J ends were trimmed by 6 bases and 1 base, with 11 bases remaining between them. Germline V gives CDR1 MNHEY, CDR2 SVGAGI. The CDR3 here is CASSYGRGTDTQYF. In DNA form, the CDR3 reads TGTGCCAGCAGCTACGGACGGGGCACAGATACGCAGTATTTT.

This clonotype was detected ten times or more. The rearrangement uses TRBV7-2 and TRBJ2-5, with TRBD1 matching over 7 bases. After removal of 7 bases from V and 3 bases from J, the junction contained 8 bases not matched to a gene. CDR1 and CDR2 from the germline V gene are SGHTA and FQGNSA. The CDR3 is made up of 14 amino acids. CDR3 sequence reads: CASTRGTGEETQYF. The CDR3 nucleotides read TGTGCCAGCACCCGGGGCACAGGGGAAGAGACCCAGTACTTC. The full variable domain, its missing parts supplied by reference TRBV7-2 and TRBJ2-5, is GAGVSQSPSNKVTEKGKDVELRCDPISGHTALYWYRQSLGQGLEFLIYFQGNSAPDKSGLPSDRFSAERTGGSVSTLTIQRTQQEDSAVYLCASTRGTGEETQYFGPGTRLLVL.

This clonotype was seen repeatedly, ten times or more. The chain employs TRBV10-3 and TRBJ2-2; D is perhaps TRBD1 (5 bases). This CDR3 region has 14 residues. CDR1 and CDR2 (germline): ENHRY, SYGVKD. V dropped 4 bases and J dropped 2 bases, with 8 bases sitting between them. The DNA for the CDR3 is TGTGCCATCAGTGGACAGATTAACACCGGGGAGCTGTTTTTT. Protein product: CAISGQINTGELFF.

Ten or more counts support this clonotype. The chain recombines TRBV28 with TRBJ2-3, with TRBD1 as a possible D gene (6 bases). There are 18 residues in the CDR3. Germline CDR1 MDHEN, CDR2 SYDVKM. Trimming removed 3 bases at V and 3 bases at J, with 22 bases between. The DNA of the CDR3 is TGTGCCAGCAGTTTTCCCACAGCAGGGGTTGTTGCGACAGATACGCAGTATTTT. Protein product: CASSFPTAGVVATDTQYF.

The chain uses TRBV18 and TRBJ2-3; weak D call: TRBD2 (6 bases). The V gene's germline CDR1 is KGHSH and CDR2 LQKENI. V dropped 4 bases and J dropped 4 bases, with 12 bases sitting between them. This CDR3 contains 14 residues. This chain's CDR3 is CASSLGRSADTQYF. The CDR3 DNA is TGTGCCAGCTCACTGGGGAGGTCGGCAGATACGCAGTATTTT.

This clonotype was counted ten times or more. V usage is TRBV30 and J usage is TRBJ2-1; possibly TRBD1 or TRBD2 for D (5 bases each). The germline gives CDR1 GTSNPN, CDR2 SVGIG (reference sequence). The CDR3 runs 13 residues. Trimming cost V 4 bases and J 7 bases, with 14 bases left between them. The CDR3 DNA sequence: TGTGCCTGGATGTGGGGGACGGATAATGAGCAGTTCTTC. This sequence encodes CAWMWGTDNEQFF.

The sample holds many counts of this clonotype. The rearrangement uses TRBV7-9 and TRBJ2-5; D not resolved. V was shortened by 1 base and J by 6 bases, with 12 bases between the two germline ends. The length of the CDR3 is 14 residues. The germline CDR1 and CDR2 sequences are SEHNR and FQNEAQ (reference sequence). CDR3: CASSLGSSGQTQYF. DNA for the CDR3: TGTGCCAGCAGCTTAGGATCTAGTGGGCAGACCCAGTACTTC.

In its sample, this clonotype was seen many times. DNA for the CDR3: TGTGCCAGCAGTCCCTACCCGACGGGATCAGATACGCAGTATTTT. Its protein product is CASSPYPTGSDTQYF. The chain is built from TRBV12-3 or TRBV12-4 and TRBJ2-3; D might be TRBD2 (5 bases). The CDR3 covers 15 residues. V was cut by 5 bases and J by 4 bases, with 16 bases left in between.

This clonotype occurred many times. V usage is TRBV12-3 or TRBV12-4 and J usage is TRBJ1-6, with 9 bases identical to TRBD1. The CDR3 is 18 residues long. The V gene end was trimmed by 3 bases and the J gene end by 7 bases; junction bases not matched to a gene: 13. The CDR3 region is CASSFKLQGAYLNSPLHF. CDR3 DNA: TGTGCCAGCAGTTTTAAACTACAGGGGGCTTACCTGAATTCACCCCTCCACTTT.

This clonotype was seen at least ten times. This chain joins TRBV5-6 and TRBJ2-5, with D tentatively TRBD1 (7 bases). Germline V gene lookup returns CDR1 SGHDT and CDR2 YYEEEE. V was clipped by 2 bases and J by 5 bases, with 19 bases between them. The CDR3 length is 16 residues. The CDR3 protein is CASSLIQGGQKETQYF. The DNA of the CDR3 is TGTGCCAGCAGCTTAATCCAGGGGGGTCAGAAGGAGACCCAGTACTTC.

This clonotype has at least ten counts. The chain's CDR3 is CASSLISLSNQPQHF. For the CDR3, the DNA is TGTGCCAGCAGCTTAATTAGTTTAAGCAATCAGCCCCAGCATTTT. The rearrangement links TRBV7-2 to TRBJ1-5; D gene ambiguous. Germline V gene lookup returns CDR1 SGHTA and CDR2 FQGNSA. V was cut by 2 bases and J by 1 base, with 9 bases left in between. The CDR3 totals 15 residues.

This clonotype was counted ten times or more. The chain employs TRBV24-1 and TRBJ2-1, with TRBD1 identical over 7 bases. V shed 4 bases, J shed 2 bases, and the junction held 7 bases outside the gene matches. This CDR3 has 16 amino acids. CDR1 and CDR2 from the germline V gene are KGHDR and SFDVKD. CDR3 sequence reads: CATSDPDRAPYNEQFF. The DNA for the CDR3 is TGTGCCACCAGTGACCCCGACAGGGCACCCTACAATGAGCAGTTCTTC.

This clonotype was counted many times. The rearrangement joins TRBV24-1 to TRBJ2-3; 9 bases agree with TRBD1. V shed 9 bases, J shed 1 base, and the junction held 1 base outside the gene matches. This CDR3 spans 13 amino acids. CDR1 is KGHDR, CDR2 SFDVKD, per germline. The CDR3 region has the DNA TGTGCCACCCGGGACAGGGGCACAGATACGCAGTATTTT. It codes for CATRDRGTDTQYF.

In this sample, this clonotype turned up many times. The chain is built from TRBV5-5 and TRBJ2-7; a possible D gene is TRBD2 (5 bases). There are 15 residues in the CDR3. Germline CDR1 reads SGHKS; CDR2 reads YYEKEE (reference sequence). The V end lost 4 bases, the J end lost 2 bases, and 16 bases lay between the germline ends. CDR3 coding DNA: TGTGCCAGCAGCGGCCAAGGAACGGGGACCTACGAGCAGTACTTC. Translated, it gives CASSGQGTGTYEQYF.

This clonotype was counted at least ten times. V is TRBV5-1 and J is TRBJ1-3, with D hard to call. Germline CDR1 SGHRS, CDR2 YFSETQ. The CDR3 loop spans 14 amino acids. Trimming took off 2 bases at V and 0 bases at J, with 6 bases between the two ends. The CDR3 sequence: CASSFRSSGNTIYF. CDR3 nucleotide sequence: TGCGCCAGCAGCTTTAGGAGCTCTGGAAACACCATATATTTT. Based on the CDR3 plus reference TRBV5-1 and TRBJ1-3, the full variable domain is KAGVTQTPRYLIKTRGQQVTLSCSPISGHRSVSWYQQTPGQGLQFLFEYFSETQRNKGNFPGRFSGRQFSNSRSEMNVSTLELGDSALYLCASSFRSSGNTIYFGEGSWLTVV.

This clonotype has a count of ten or more. The V gene is TRBV5-1, the J gene TRBJ2-5; 10 bases align to TRBD2. J lost 1 base, V lost 0 bases, and 6 bases had no gene match. Germline CDR1 is SGHRS and CDR2 is YFSETQ. The CDR3 spans 17 residues. The CDR3 region has the DNA TGCGCCAGCAGCTTGGTGGTAGCGGGGGGCCTCCAAGAGACCCAGTACTTC. Amino acids: CASSLVVAGGLQETQYF.

This clonotype came up many times. This chain uses TRBV27 with TRBJ2-1, with 11 bases identical to TRBD2. The V and J ends lost 5 bases and 4 bases, in that order; junction bases with no gene match: 10. This CDR3 contains 17 residues. CDR1 is MNHEY, CDR2 SMNVEV, per germline (reference sequence). The CDR3 DNA sequence: TGTGCCAGCAGTCTCGGGTGGGGACTAGCGGTTTACAATGAGCAGTTCTTC. Amino acids: CASSLGWGLAVYNEQFF.

This clonotype has ten or more counts. This rearrangement joins TRBV11-3 to TRBJ1-2; 7 bases map to TRBD1. The germline CDR1 and CDR2 sequences are SGHNT and YENEEA. This CDR3 region has 16 residues. V gave up 5 bases and J gave up 0 bases; unmatched junction bases: 9. CDR3 nucleotides: TGTGCCAGCAGCCGCGGGACAGCCGCATCTAACTATGGCTACACCTTC. Protein sequence: CASSRGTAASNYGYTF.

This clonotype showed up many times. This chain uses TRBV4-3 with TRBJ2-7; D remains unclear. Trimming stripped 1 base from V and 5 bases from J, with 12 bases between. The CDR3 consists of 14 residues. Germline CDR1 is LGHNA and CDR2 is YSLEER. The CDR3 bases are TGCGCCAGCAGCCAAGTTCGGCAGGTTCACGAGCAGTACTTC. Encoded protein: CASSQVRQVHEQYF.

This clonotype has at least ten counts. The chain links TRBV6-5 to TRBJ2-7; 12 bases agree with TRBD2. Losses at the gene ends were 5 bases for V and 1 base for J; bases not matched to a gene: 3. Germline CDR1 and CDR2: MNHEY and SVGAGI. CDR3 length: 15 residues. The CDR3 region is CASSHTSGGSYEQYF. CDR3 nucleotide sequence: TGTGCCAGCAGTCATACTAGCGGGGGGTCCTACGAGCAGTACTTC.

This clonotype showed up many times. The rearrangement links TRBV7-9 to TRBJ2-1; 7 nucleotides match TRBD2. Unmatched junction bases numbered 7, after V lost 1 base and J lost 10 bases. This CDR3 contains 14 residues. The germline V gene has CDR1 SEHNR and CDR2 FQNEAQ (reference sequence). The CDR3 nucleotides are TGTGCCAGCAGCTTAGGGGAGGGATCAGGAGAGCAGTTCTTC. It specifies CASSLGEGSGEQFF.

This clonotype was seen ten or more times. V gene TRBV12-3 or TRBV12-4 combines with J gene TRBJ2-1, with D tentatively TRBD2 (6 bases). The germline V and J ends were trimmed by 5 bases and 7 bases, with 21 bases remaining between them. This CDR3 has 16 amino acids. The chain's CDR3 is CASSDLRRTIWNEQFF. The DNA for the CDR3 is TGTGCCAGCAGTGATCTTAGGCGGACTATTTGGAATGAGCAGTTCTTC.

This clonotype was seen at least ten times. J is TRBJ2-5 and V is TRBV20-1; TRBD2 aligns across 11 bases. This CDR3 has 17 residues. Trimming cost V 7 bases and J 5 bases; bases outside gene matches: 18. Looked up from germline, CDR1 is DFQATT and CDR2 is SNEGSKA (reference sequence). CDR3 amino acids: CSVWLASGGPLWETQYF. The CDR3 DNA is TGCAGTGTGTGGTTGGCTAGCGGGGGGCCCCTGTGGGAGACCCAGTACTTC.

There are many counts of this clonotype. The rearrangement uses TRBV12-3 or TRBV12-4 and TRBJ1-5, with D tentatively TRBD1 (5 bases). V lost 5 bases, J lost 4 bases, and 12 bases lay in between. This CDR3 region has 14 residues. The CDR3 nucleotides are TGTGCCAGCAGTCCCCGGGACTTAAATCAGCCCCAGCATTTT. Residues: CASSPRDLNQPQHF.

This clonotype came up many times. CDR3 amino acids: CASRFAGGYYNEQFF. Written as DNA, the CDR3 is TGCGCCAGCAGGTTCGCGGGGGGCTATTACAATGAGCAGTTCTTC. The chain joins TRBV5-1 to TRBJ2-1; 8 nucleotides align to TRBD2. Germline trimming cut 5 bases from V and 4 bases from J; bases unmatched to any gene: 8. CDR1 is SGHRS and CDR2 is YFSETQ in the germline V gene. The CDR3 has 15 amino acids. The full variable domain, completed using reference TRBV5-1 and TRBJ2-1, is KAGVTQTPRYLIKTRGQQVTLSCSPISGHRSVSWYQQTPGQGLQFLFEYFSETQRNKGNFPGRFSGRQFSNSRSEMNVSTLELGDSALYLCASRFAGGYYNEQFFGPGTRLTVL.

This clonotype was counted at least ten times. V gene TRBV4-3 combines with J gene TRBJ2-3; TRBD1 matches at 7 bases. The CDR3 totals 14 residues. Trimming removed 11 bases from V and 1 base from J; junction bases left unmatched: 9. Germline CDR1 is LGHNA and CDR2 is YSLEER. For the CDR3, the DNA is TGCGCCTGCTCGGGACAGCGAGGCACAGATACGCAGTATTTT. It yields the protein CACSGQRGTDTQYF.